The present T cell receptor (beta chain) was sequenced within a study of cytomegalovirus exposure and HLA in healthy donors. Study summary: Falling in the Caucasian-associated ancestry cluster were roughly 86% of approximately 410 genotyped donors.

Study-wide findings and caveats: In a later analysis, a missense DCLRE1C variant was linked to TCR beta V- and J-gene trimming.

With respect to this clone: Its antigen is still unknown.

Between the trimmed V and J ends, which lost 0 bases and 9 bases, there was a span of 18 bases. This CDR3 has 16 amino acids. Germline V gives CDR1 SGHVS, CDR2 FQNEAQ. 13 Jbeta primers and 60 Vbeta primers were used for the PCR. Method: immunoSEQ multiplex PCR; TCRdb's copy keeps in-frame clones and lacks some. The table lists 85,000 to 90,000 clones, 75% to 90% of them singletons, with approximately 2.2% in the top ten. The clonotype was recovered from a man between 18 and 29 years old in good health and CMV-seronegative. V gene TRBV7-8 combines with J gene TRBJ1-5; D remains unclear. Material: PBMCs. CDR3 nucleotide sequence: TGTGCCAGCAGCTTAGCGCCGACAACAAACCGTGGGCCCCAGCATTTT. This gives the protein CASSLAPTTNRGPQHF.